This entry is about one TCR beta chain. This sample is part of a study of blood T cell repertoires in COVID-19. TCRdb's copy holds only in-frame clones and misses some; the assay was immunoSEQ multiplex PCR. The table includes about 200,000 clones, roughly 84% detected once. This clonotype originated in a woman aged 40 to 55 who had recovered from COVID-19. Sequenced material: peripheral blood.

For the CDR3, the DNA is TGCAAGACCGGGGGCTACACCTTC. This codes for CKTGGYTF. V gene TRBV20-1 combines with J gene TRBJ1-2, with D uncertain. The germline gives CDR1 DFQATT, CDR2 SNEGSKA (reference sequence). The CDR3 is 8 amino acids.